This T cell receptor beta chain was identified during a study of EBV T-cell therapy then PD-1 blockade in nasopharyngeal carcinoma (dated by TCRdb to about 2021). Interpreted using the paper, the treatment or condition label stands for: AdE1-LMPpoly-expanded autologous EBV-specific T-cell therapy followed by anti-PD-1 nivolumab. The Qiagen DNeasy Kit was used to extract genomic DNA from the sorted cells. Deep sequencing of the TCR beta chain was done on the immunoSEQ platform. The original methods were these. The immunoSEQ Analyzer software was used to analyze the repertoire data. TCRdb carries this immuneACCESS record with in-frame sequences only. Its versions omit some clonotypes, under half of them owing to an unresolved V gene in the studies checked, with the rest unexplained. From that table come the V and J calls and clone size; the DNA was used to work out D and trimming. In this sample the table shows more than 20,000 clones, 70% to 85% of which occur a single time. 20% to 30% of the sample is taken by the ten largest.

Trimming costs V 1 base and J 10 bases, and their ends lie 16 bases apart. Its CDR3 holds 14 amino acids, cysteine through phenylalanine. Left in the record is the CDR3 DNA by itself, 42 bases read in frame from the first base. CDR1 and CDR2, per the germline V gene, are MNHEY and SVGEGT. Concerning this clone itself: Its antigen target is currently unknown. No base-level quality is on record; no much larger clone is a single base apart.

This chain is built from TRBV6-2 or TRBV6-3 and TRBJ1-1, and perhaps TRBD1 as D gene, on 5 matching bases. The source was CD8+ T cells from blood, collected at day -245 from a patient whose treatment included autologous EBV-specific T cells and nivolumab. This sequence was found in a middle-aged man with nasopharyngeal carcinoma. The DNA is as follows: TGTGCCAGCAGTTACTTTTCCGGGGGATCTGCAGCTTTCTTT. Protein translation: CASSYFSGGSAAFF.